Below are 27 T cell receptor beta chains sequenced from a single sample in a study of T cell repertoires in cytomegalovirus infection. TCRdb processed the reads anew with MiXCR; each CDR3 protein has one entry. This sample has approximately 250,000 distinct CDR3 sequences, with roughly 22% found just once. The sample was CD8+ T cells from PBMCs. The receptors were gathered from a human donor in good health (CMV status not recorded). Some clones in this sample may be carry-over from other donors' samples.

In this sample, this clonotype is medium-sized (0.01 to 0.1%). The chain combines TRBV7-9 with TRBJ2-7, with D perhaps TRBD1 (6 bases). The CDR3 totals 14 residues. Deletions cut 5 bases from V and 1 base from J, with 12 bases between. Germline CDR1 and CDR2: SEHNR and FQNEAQ (reference sequence). Here the CDR3 reads CASSPRDKSYEQYF. The CDR3, as DNA: TGTGCCAGCAGCCCCAGGGACAAGTCCTACGAGCAGTACTTC.

This rearrangement joins TRBV5-1 to TRBJ1-1; 8 nucleotides agree with TRBD1. This CDR3 has 14 residues. J gave up 7 bases and V 4 bases, and 9 bases lay outside the gene matches. Germline values: CDR1 SGHRS, CDR2 YFSETQ. CDR3 residues: CASSLTGGLSEAFF. CDR3 DNA sequence: TGCGCCAGCAGCCTCACAGGGGGGCTGAGTGAAGCTTTCTTT.

The J gene is TRBJ2-5, the V gene TRBV27, with D possibly TRBD2 on 5 matching bases. Germline V gives CDR1 MNHEY, CDR2 SMNVEV (reference sequence). Trimming stripped 5 bases from V and 1 base from J, with 11 bases between. This CDR3 comprises 14 residues. This chain's CDR3 is CASSNGGIQETQYF. CDR3 bases: TGTGCCAGCAGTAACGGAGGTATCCAAGAGACCCAGTACTTC.

This clonotype occurred many times. This chain joins TRBV4-2 and TRBJ1-5; possibly TRBD1 for D (5 bases). Trimming took off 4 bases at V and 5 bases at J, with 12 bases between the two ends. The germline V gene has CDR1 LGHNA and CDR2 YNFKEQ. The CDR3 covers 14 residues. The CDR3 protein is CASSPRDGDQPQHF. CDR3 sequence (DNA): TGTGCCAGCAGCCCTAGGGACGGGGATCAGCCCCAGCATTTT.

This clonotype was picked up many times. The chain couples TRBV7-6 to TRBJ1-1, with 9 positions matching TRBD1. This CDR3 is 15 amino acids long. V shed 1 base, J shed 3 bases, and the junction held 3 bases outside the gene matches. Germline V gene sequence: CDR1 SGHVS, CDR2 FNYEAQ. In nucleotides, the CDR3 is TGTGCCAGCAGCTTAGGACAGGGGGGTTACACTGAAGCTTTCTTT. It translates to CASSLGQGGYTEAFF.

This clonotype was recorded a few times. The chain uses TRBV27 and TRBJ1-2; 8 bases match TRBD1. The trim removed 4 bases at V and 11 bases at J, leaving 12 bases unmatched. Germline values: CDR1 MNHEY, CDR2 SMNVEV (reference sequence). The CDR3 totals 14 residues. The CDR3 DNA reads TGTGCCAGCAGTTCCGGACAGGGAGATGTAGCGTACACCTTC. Residues: CASSSGQGDVAYTF.

In its sample, this clonotype was seen many times. J is TRBJ1-2 and V is TRBV28; no reliable D call. CDR1 and CDR2 (germline): MDHEN, SYDVKM. This CDR3 is built from 15 residues. The V end lost 3 bases, the J end lost 4 bases, and 15 bases lay between the germline ends. CDR3 DNA sequence: TGTGCCAGCAGTTTTTTCAGTACCGAAAGCTATGGCTACACCTTC. Amino acids: CASSFFSTESYGYTF.

J is TRBJ2-3 and V is TRBV28, with 15 bases aligning to TRBD2. There are 14 residues in the CDR3. CDR1 is MDHEN, CDR2 SYDVKM, per germline. Trimming at V came to 5 bases and at J to 10 bases, leaving 4 bases not matched to a gene. In nucleotides, the CDR3 is TGTGCCAGCAGTGGGACTAGCGGGGGGTGGGCGCAGTATTTT. As protein: CASSGTSGGWAQYF.

This clonotype came up a few times. The rearrangement links TRBV19 to TRBJ1-6; D remains unclear. CDR3 length equals 14 residues. Deletions cut 8 bases from V and 11 bases from J, with 19 bases between. Germline V gene lookup returns CDR1 LNHDA and CDR2 SQIVND (reference sequence). In nucleotides, the CDR3 is TGTGCCAGTGCCCCCTCGTCACCCGGTGCACCCCTCCACTTT. Residues: CASAPSSPGAPLHF.

This sequence joins TRBV2 and TRBJ1-6; D remains unclear. Germline V gene data show CDR1 as SNHLY and CDR2 as FYNNEI. Trimming cost V 1 base and J 5 bases, with 9 bases left between them. The CDR3 is 15 amino acids. This CDR3 is CASSEEGRHNSPLHF. The CDR3 DNA reads TGTGCCAGCAGTGAAGAGGGCAGACATAATTCACCCCTCCACTTT.

This clonotype was seen a handful of times. The rearrangement uses TRBV5-6 and TRBJ2-7; D may be TRBD1 or TRBD2 (5 bases each). Germline CDR1 SGHDT, CDR2 YYEEEE. The V end was cut by 0 bases, the J end by 5 bases, with 12 bases between. The CDR3 contains 14 residues. CDR3 DNA sequence: TGTGCCAGCAGCTTGGCGGGGCACGGGGACGAGCAGTACTTC. Its translation: CASSLAGHGDEQYF.

This clonotype was seen only a few times. The V gene is TRBV11-2, the J gene TRBJ2-7; weak D call: TRBD2 (6 bases). The germline V and J ends were trimmed by 4 bases and 0 bases, with 16 bases remaining between them. CDR1 and CDR2 (germline): SGHAT, FQNNGV. The CDR3 consists of 16 residues. In DNA form, the CDR3 reads TGTGCCAGCAGCTACGGCGGGACTTCGAGCTCCTACGAGCAGTACTTC. It yields the protein CASSYGGTSSSYEQYF.

This chain links TRBV2 with TRBJ2-7; D may be TRBD1 (6 bases). Trimming cost V 8 bases and J 2 bases, with 13 bases left between them. The length of the CDR3 is 13 residues. Germline V CDR1 and CDR2: SNHLY, FYNNEI. Written as DNA, the CDR3 is TGTGCCAGCGGTGGACAGACTACCTACGAGCAGTACTTC. Protein product: CASGGQTTYEQYF.

The J gene is TRBJ1-2, the V gene TRBV12-3 or TRBV12-4; D is possibly TRBD1 (6 bases). The V end lost 6 bases, the J end lost 5 bases, and 16 bases lay between the germline ends. The CDR3 has 14 residues. CDR3 protein: CASSPDRLEYGYTF. Here the CDR3 DNA reads TGTGCCAGCAGCCCCGACAGGCTAGAGTATGGCTACACCTTC.

In this sample, this clonotype turned up a few times. The chain employs TRBV7-9 and TRBJ1-2; no firm D call. Germline V gene lookup returns CDR1 SEHNR and CDR2 FQNEAQ (reference sequence). This CDR3 spans 16 amino acids. V lost 1 base to trimming and J lost 0 bases, with 12 bases between them. The CDR3 DNA is TGTGCCAGCAGCTTAGAGTCGGAGGGCCCTAACTATGGCTACACCTTC. Translating gives CASSLESEGPNYGYTF. Using reference TRBV7-9 and TRBJ1-2 for the parts outside the CDR3, the full variable domain is DTGVSQNPRHKITKRGQNVTFRCDPISEHNRLYWYRQTLGQGPEFLTYFQNEAQLEKSRLLSDRFSAERPKGSFSTLEIQRTEQGDSAMYLCASSLESEGPNYGYTFGSGTRLTVV.

This clonotype was counted many times. The chain uses TRBV12-3 or TRBV12-4 and TRBJ1-5; no firm D call. The V end lost 3 bases, the J end lost 4 bases, and 13 bases lay between the germline ends. The CDR3 totals 15 residues. The CDR3 loop is CASSLTGSRNQPQHF. The CDR3 DNA is TGTGCCAGCAGTTTGACCGGGTCTCGTAATCAGCCCCAGCATTTT.

The rearrangement uses TRBV6-6 and TRBJ2-7, with TRBD1 matching over 9 bases. The CDR3 consists of 15 residues. Germline assignment: CDR1 MNHNY and CDR2 SVGAGI (reference sequence). V shed 3 bases and J 4 bases; nucleotides not matched to a gene: 7. Written as DNA, the CDR3 is TGTGCCAGCAGTTATGCCGGGACAGGGTCTTACGAGCAGTACTTC. Residues: CASSYAGTGSYEQYF.

A few counts support this clonotype. The chain has TRBV12-3 or TRBV12-4 and TRBJ2-5, with D perhaps given as TRBD1 or TRBD2 (5 bases each). The CDR3 is made up of 14 amino acids. V gave up 2 bases and J gave up 4 bases, with 11 bases separating them. CDR3 residues: CASSLRDAGETQYF. DNA for the CDR3: TGTGCCAGCAGTTTAAGGGACGCGGGAGAGACCCAGTACTTC.

A word on this clonotype: A read error may explain this, as a much larger clone is one base away. The rearrangement uses TRBV19 and TRBJ2-2; TRBD1 is a possible D gene (6 bases). Trimming shortened V by 6 bases and J by 1 base, and 15 bases separated the two germline ends. Germline lookup yields CDR1 LNHDA and CDR2 SQIVND (reference sequence). The CDR3 consists of 16 residues. The CDR3 sequence: CASSPDHRENTGELFF. The CDR3 DNA reads as TGTGCCAGTAGCCCTGACCACAGGGAGAACACCGGGGAGCTGTTTTTT.

This clonotype was observed a few times. The genes are TRBV27 and TRBJ1-3, with D perhaps TRBD1 (5 bases). V lost 5 bases to trimming and J lost 4 bases, with 9 bases between them. The CDR3 totals 13 residues. The germline gives CDR1 MNHEY, CDR2 SMNVEV (reference sequence). The DNA for the CDR3 is TGTGCCAGCAGTGGGACGACGGGAAACACCATATATTTT. Translating gives CASSGTTGNTIYF.

The table lists this clonotype with a few counts. This chain uses TRBV7-9 with TRBJ2-1; D is possibly TRBD1 or TRBD2 (6 bases each). This CDR3 spans 19 amino acids. Germline V gene lookup returns CDR1 SEHNR and CDR2 FQNEAQ (reference sequence). V was cut by 4 bases and J by 2 bases, with 24 bases left in between. The CDR3 DNA reads as TGTGCCAGCAGCTCCCTAAGGGACACTAGCTTCCTTACCTACAATGAGCAGTTCTTC. Its protein product is CASSSLRDTSFLTYNEQFF.

This clonotype came up once. At one of its ends the junction is not consistent with the germline gene, which may arise from a read error. The chain has TRBV2 and TRBJ2-3, with a weak D call TRBD1 (6 bases). Germline V lookup: CDR1 SNHLY, CDR2 FYNNEI. This CDR3 spans 14 amino acids. CDR3 residues: CASREGQFTDTQYF. The CDR3 DNA reads as TGTGCCAGCAGGGAAGGACAGTTCACAGATACGCAGTATTTT.

The chain employs TRBV23-1 and TRBJ1-4, with a tentative D call TRBD1 (5 bases). TRBV23-1 is assigned to the ORF class and has an uncertain function. V gave up 10 bases and J gave up 4 bases, with 19 bases separating them. This CDR3 contains 15 residues. The CDR3 DNA follows: TGCGCCACCGCCCCGGGGCGGTCCTATAATGAAAAACTGTTTTTT. It is translated as CATAPGRSYNEKLFF.

There are many counts of this clonotype. J is TRBJ1-1 and V is TRBV4-1; 7 bases fit TRBD1. J gave up 4 bases and V 1 base, and 3 bases lay outside the gene matches. The CDR3 is 14 amino acids. Germline V gene sequence: CDR1 MGHRA, CDR2 YSYEKL. The CDR3 nucleotides read TGCGCCAGCAGCCAAGGTCCAGGGGGCACTGAAGCTTTCTTT. It specifies CASSQGPGGTEAFF.

This clonotype was detected only a few times. This rearrangement joins TRBV7-6 to TRBJ2-1, with 13 positions matching TRBD2. The CDR3 contains 14 residues. Germline V CDR1 and CDR2: SGHVS, FNYEAQ. The ends lost 7 bases at V and 10 bases at J; junction bases unmatched: 7. The CDR3 here is CASNGGLAGAEQFF. In DNA, the CDR3 is TGTGCCAGCAACGGCGGACTAGCGGGGGCCGAGCAGTTCTTC.

This clonotype showed up just a few times. The chain carries TRBV19 and TRBJ2-1; 8 nucleotides line up with TRBD1. The ends lost 3 bases at V and 4 bases at J; junction bases unmatched: 8. CDR3 size: 16 residues. Germline loops: CDR1 LNHDA, CDR2 SQIVND (reference sequence). CDR3 in amino acids: CASSMLGDRTYNEQFF. In DNA, the CDR3 is TGTGCCAGTAGTATGCTGGGGGACAGGACGTACAATGAGCAGTTCTTC.

The chain combines TRBV2 with TRBJ1-1; TRBD1 might be the D (6 bases). V was trimmed by 11 bases and J by 0 bases, leaving 13 bases between them. Germline assignment: CDR1 SNHLY and CDR2 FYNNEI. There are 13 residues in the CDR3. Here the CDR3 reads CAGSGQLNTEAFF. CDR3 DNA sequence: TGTGCCGGCTCTGGACAGCTGAACACTGAAGCTTTCTTT.